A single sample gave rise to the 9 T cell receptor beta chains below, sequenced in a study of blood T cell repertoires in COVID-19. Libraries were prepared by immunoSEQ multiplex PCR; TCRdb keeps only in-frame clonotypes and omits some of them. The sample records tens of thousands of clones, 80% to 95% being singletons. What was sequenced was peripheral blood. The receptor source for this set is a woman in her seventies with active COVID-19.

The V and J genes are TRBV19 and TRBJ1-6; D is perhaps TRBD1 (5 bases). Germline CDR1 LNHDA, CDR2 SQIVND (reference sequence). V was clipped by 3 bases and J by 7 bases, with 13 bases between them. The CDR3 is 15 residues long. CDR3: CASSIPLAGNSPLHF. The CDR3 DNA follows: TGTGCCAGTAGTATCCCTCTCGCAGGGAATTCACCCCTCCACTTT.

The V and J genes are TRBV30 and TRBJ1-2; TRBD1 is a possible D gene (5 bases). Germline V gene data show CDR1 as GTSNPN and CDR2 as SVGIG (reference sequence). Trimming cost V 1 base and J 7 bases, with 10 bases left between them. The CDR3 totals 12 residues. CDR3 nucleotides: TGTGCCTGGAGTGGGGGCAGTAGTGGCTACACCTTC. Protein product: CAWSGGSSGYTF.

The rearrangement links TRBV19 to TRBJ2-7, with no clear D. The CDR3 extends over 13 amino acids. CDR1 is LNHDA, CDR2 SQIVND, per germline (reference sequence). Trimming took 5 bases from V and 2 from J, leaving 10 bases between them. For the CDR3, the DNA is TGTGCCAGTAGTTGGGCAGAAGCCTACGAGCAGTACTTC. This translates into CASSWAEAYEQYF. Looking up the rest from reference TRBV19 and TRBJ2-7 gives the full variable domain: DGGITQSPKYLFRKEGQNVTLSCEQNLNHDAMYWYRQDPGQGLRLIYYSQIVNDFQKGDIAEGYSVSREKKESFPLTVTSAQKNPTAFYLCASSWAEAYEQYFGPGTRLTVT.

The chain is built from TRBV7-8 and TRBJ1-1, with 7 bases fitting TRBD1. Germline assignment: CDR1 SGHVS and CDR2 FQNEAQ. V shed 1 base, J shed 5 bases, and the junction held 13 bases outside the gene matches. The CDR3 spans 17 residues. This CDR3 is CASSLGSAGGGQTEAFF. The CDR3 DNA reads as TGTGCCAGCAGCTTAGGGTCGGCAGGGGGTGGGCAAACTGAAGCTTTCTTT.

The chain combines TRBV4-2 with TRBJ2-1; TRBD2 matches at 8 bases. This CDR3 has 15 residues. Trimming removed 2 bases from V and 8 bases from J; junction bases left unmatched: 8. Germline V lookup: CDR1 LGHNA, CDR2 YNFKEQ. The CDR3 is CASSQPGTRVYEQFF. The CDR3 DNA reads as TGTGCCAGCAGCCAACCCGGGACTAGAGTATATGAGCAGTTCTTC.

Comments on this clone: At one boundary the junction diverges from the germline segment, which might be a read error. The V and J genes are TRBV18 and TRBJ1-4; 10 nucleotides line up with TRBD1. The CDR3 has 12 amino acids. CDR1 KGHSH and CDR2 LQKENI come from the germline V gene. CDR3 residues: CASSRGTGEIDF. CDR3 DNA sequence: TGTGCCAGCTCACGGGGGACAGGGGAGATCGATTTT.

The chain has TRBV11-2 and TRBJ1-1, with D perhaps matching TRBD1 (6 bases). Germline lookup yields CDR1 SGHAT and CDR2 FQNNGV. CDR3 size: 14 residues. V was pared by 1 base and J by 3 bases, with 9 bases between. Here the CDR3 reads CASSLVTGYTEAFF. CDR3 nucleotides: TGTGCCAGCAGCTTAGTCACAGGGTACACTGAAGCTTTCTTT.

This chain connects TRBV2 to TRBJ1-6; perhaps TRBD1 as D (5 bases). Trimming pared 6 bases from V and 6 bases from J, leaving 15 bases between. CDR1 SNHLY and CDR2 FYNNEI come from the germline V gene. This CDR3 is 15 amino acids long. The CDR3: CASRFRGVGNSPLHF. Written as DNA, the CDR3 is TGTGCCAGCAGATTTCGGGGGGTAGGTAATTCACCCCTCCACTTT.

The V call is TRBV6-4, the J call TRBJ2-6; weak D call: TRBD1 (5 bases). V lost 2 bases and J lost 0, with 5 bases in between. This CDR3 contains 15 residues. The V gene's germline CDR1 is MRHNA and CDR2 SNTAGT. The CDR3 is CASSDQGSGANVLTF. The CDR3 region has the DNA TGTGCCAGCAGTGACCAGGGCTCTGGGGCCAACGTCCTGACTTTC.